This paragraph covers one T cell receptor (beta chain) sequence. The antigen is not known. The repertoire was sequenced with immunoSEQ multiplex PCR; TCRdb's copy has only in-frame clones and lacks some. Seen here are about 350,000 clones, around 92% observed once, and the top ten hold around 4%. The sample is drawn from a study of Ad26.COV2.S vaccination and SARS-CoV-2 variants. Study-level points and caveats: Comparable non-spike TCR breadth was observed in vaccine and placebo recipients. Spike-specific TCR breadth ran higher among vaccine recipients than placebo recipients. From the TCR breadth and depth analyses, total T cell responses may have been underestimated.

Per germline, CDR1 SEHNR and CDR2 FQNEAQ (reference sequence). Trimming shortened V by 5 bases and J by 0 bases, and 15 bases separated the two germline ends. The CDR3 has 16 amino acids. Specimen: peripheral blood, collected after recovery from COVID-19. The V call is TRBV7-9, the J call TRBJ2-3; TRBD2 is a possible D gene (6 bases). The sequence derives from a human donor who had recovered from COVID-19. The CDR3 region is CASSPRLGASTDTQYF. DNA for the CDR3: TGTGCCAGCAGCCCCCGACTAGGGGCTAGCACAGATACGCAGTATTTT.